This T cell receptor (beta chain) was identified during a study of tumor and adjacent non-tumor tissue in lung cancer. Overall study context: Patients comprised 12 adenocarcinoma, a couple of squamous cell carcinoma and 1 small cell lung cancer.

The germline V gene has CDR1 SGHAT and CDR2 FQNNGV. The CDR3 sequence is 19 residues long. Three rounds of nested PCR, following a modified ARM-PCR protocol, produced the TCRbeta library. TCRdb reprocessed the multiplex PCR reads via MiXCR and lists one record per CDR3 protein. The table includes under 85,000 distinct CDR3 sequences, 76% detected once. A note on this clonotype: Its antigen is not identified. It is likely a read error, because the conserved phenylalanine at the end of the CDR3 is missing.

Study-level results: Top 100 clones took a larger repertoire share in normal lung. TCR diversity was significantly greater in tumor than normal lung tissue.

RNA was extracted from bulk tissue without any cell sorting. More than 3 cm separated this lung sample from the edge of the tumor. This TCR was recovered from a man aged 65 to 79 with non-small cell lung cancer. The chain has TRBV11-2 and TRBJ2-2, with 13 nucleotides matching TRBD2. The sample taken for sequencing was distant non-tumor lung tissue. Here the CDR3 DNA reads TGTGACAGCAGCCCAACCGGCGCACTAGCGGGAGGGTACACCGGGGAGCTGTTTTAT. Its translation is CDSSPTGALAGGYTGELFY.